These T cell receptor beta chains were read from a single sample in a study of control samples from healthy donors and cancer patients. Assay: immunoSEQ multiplex PCR; the TCRdb copy retains only in-frame clones and omits some. The sample holds roughly 150,000 clones; around 88% are singletons and the top ten take approximately 1.8%. Sequenced input: blood. The receptors were sampled from a man in his late teens or twenties in good health. The CDR3 runs from the conserved cysteine through the conserved F or W.

CDR3 protein,J gene,V gene
CASSYSPYEQYF,TRBJ2-7,TRBV12-3/TRBV12-4
CASSFSTDEAFF,TRBJ1-1,TRBV5-4
CASSLGWGSSHEQYF,TRBJ2-7,TRBV7-3
CASSQVSTGQEAEKLFF,TRBJ1-4,TRBV4-3
CASSPGTSGAPQYF,TRBJ2-7,TRBV7-3
CASSSYNSPLHF,TRBJ1-6,TRBV27
CASSPPSGGAHEQFF,TRBJ2-1,TRBV3-1/TRBV3-2
CASSDPGAVNTEAFF,TRBJ1-1,TRBV6-1
CASSLGNPEQYF,TRBJ2-7,TRBV14
CASSPRRGETQYF,TRBJ2-3,TRBV4-3
CASSVGGSSYEQYF,TRBJ2-7,TRBV9
CASSRGLAGIQETQYF,TRBJ2-5,TRBV5-1
CASSSKDRGRYEQYF,TRBJ2-7,TRBV6-6
CASSYRGDSASYEQYF,TRBJ2-7,TRBV6-6
CASSQGVNNQPQHF,TRBJ1-5,TRBV3-1/TRBV3-2
CASTLITGGRGNQPQHF,TRBJ1-5,TRBV28
CASSSRAVAETQYF,TRBJ2-5,TRBV7-9
CSASRGGGSQPQHF,TRBJ1-5,TRBV20-1
CASSPGFGYTF,TRBJ1-2,TRBV7-2
CASSVEEGLVFDTQYF,TRBJ2-3,TRBV9
CASSVGLAGGLKVTDTQYF,TRBJ2-3,TRBV9
CASSRGPALDTQYF,TRBJ2-3,TRBV27
CASSLGQDPNIQYF,TRBJ2-4,TRBV5-1
CASGLHGEPGEQFF,TRBJ2-1,TRBV12-5
CASSFASFTDTQYF,TRBJ2-3,TRBV5-6
CASSLTFFPGQGLVGQPQHF,TRBJ1-5,TRBV21-1
CASSQDGQSNQPQHF,TRBJ1-5,TRBV4-3
CASSYKGLEAFF,TRBJ1-1,TRBV6-6
CASSSPFTPGAMNTEAFF,TRBJ1-1,TRBV5-5
CASSLALKGADGYTF,TRBJ1-2,TRBV7-2
CASRTTSGNTEAFF,TRBJ1-1,TRBV6-5
CASSYAYSLYEQYF,TRBJ2-7,TRBV6-6
CASSQSISGGATNEQFF,TRBJ2-1,TRBV4-1
CASSIYGEGKDQPQHF,TRBJ1-5,TRBV19
CASSRGQYSYEQYF,TRBJ2-7,TRBV19
CASSLTTGEKLFF,TRBJ1-4,TRBV27
CASSYTGEGNQPQHF,TRBJ1-5,TRBV28
CASSYRQTYNSPLHF,TRBJ1-6,TRBV11-2
CASSFENDNEKLFF,TRBJ1-4,TRBV5-1
CASSVATGDYEQYF,TRBJ2-7,TRBV9
CASSYYSSRGSYNEQFF,TRBJ2-1,TRBV6-2/TRBV6-3
CASSDIAGDTDTQYF,TRBJ2-3,TRBV6-1
CASTATGPYEQYF,TRBJ2-7,TRBV5-1
CASSVAAKNIQYF,TRBJ2-4,TRBV6-2/TRBV6-3
CASSLEGGDTEAFF,TRBJ1-1,TRBV7-2
CASRGGGQPNTEAFF,TRBJ1-1,TRBV5-4
CASSETGLAGGPRGTGANVLTF,TRBJ2-6,TRBV6-1
CASRWGAGADTQYF,TRBJ2-3,TRBV13
CASSPGGRQETQYF,TRBJ2-5,TRBV19
CASSQVTSGGAGETQYF,TRBJ2-5,TRBV4-2
CASSQDIPGLAASTDTQYF,TRBJ2-3,TRBV4-1
CASSAGQGFPEAFF,TRBJ1-1,TRBV5-5